The clone carrying this T cell receptor beta chain was observed once. Its matching antigen is unknown. This entry comes from a study of high-grade serous ovarian cancer treatment subgroups. In the study overall: On average, 14,192 reads and about 8,100 unique TCR beta rearrangements were obtained per sample.

Profiling relied on immunoSEQ multiplex PCR, and the TCRdb table lists in-frame clones only, not all of them. The table shows 5,000 to 6,000 clones, with less than 85% occurring only once. Tumor tissue was taken before any definitive surgery or chemotherapy was given. General study points: Repertoire analysis covered CDR3 alone, not CDR1 or CDR2. Spatial context was lost because tumors were sequenced in bulk. TCR relatedness rose with neoantigen level and trended with mutation load.

Trimming removed 9 bases from V and 5 bases from J; junction bases left unmatched: 15. This CDR3 contains 18 residues. Germline CDR1 is LNHDA and CDR2 is SQIVND (reference sequence). The sequenced sample consisted of tumor tissue. This clonotype was obtained from a human donor with high-grade serous ovarian cancer. The chain recombines TRBV19 with TRBJ2-1, with 14 bases identical to TRBD2. In DNA, the CDR3 is TGTGCCAGCAGCGGACTAGCGGGGGGCCTTAAACAGAACAATGAGCAGTTCTTC. It yields the protein CASSGLAGGLKQNNEQFF.